These T cell receptor beta chains were read from a single sample in a study of T-cell reconstitution after alpha-beta-depleted transplantation in children. TCRdb reprocessed the PCR reads via MiXCR and lists one record per CDR3 protein. The repertoire holds over 300,000 distinct CDR3 sequences, approximately 10% seen once, with about 2.3% in the top ten. This sample comprised PBMCs from the stem cell graft donor, obtained from the stem cell graft. All receptors derive from a human donor who donated a stem cell graft to a child with acute lymphoblastic leukemia. Each CDR3 is given without its conserved first and last residue. Not every row has a clone size; where given, it reads once, few, many or a size class.

TRBJ2-3,TRBV20-1,once,SATRGGSTDTQY
TRBJ2-3,TRBV11-2,-,ANSLGLDTQY
TRBJ2-1,TRBV20-1,few,SAPGDIYNEQF
TRBJ2-1,TRBV20-1,many,SAVTGLAGVGPPNEQF
TRBJ1-5,TRBV7-9,many,ASSPTTGQYNQPQH
TRBJ2-6,TRBV11-2,-,ASSLVYRTLSGANVLT
TRBJ1-2,TRBV28,-,ASRTGGADYGYT
TRBJ2-1,TRBV4-3,few,ASSPPLAGVGGNEQF
TRBJ2-7,TRBV5-1,few,ARQPVSEQY
TRBJ2-5,TRBV7-9,few,ASSLGLAGAWETQY
TRBJ1-2,TRBV12-3/TRBV12-4,-,ASSSVAGGVGGYT
TRBJ2-7,TRBV27,-,ASSLAGGPSYEQY
TRBJ2-1,TRBV15,many,ATSRGQAFNEQF
TRBJ2-7,TRBV12-3/TRBV12-4,few,ASSSSNGTEPYEQY
TRBJ1-5,TRBV12-3/TRBV12-4,-,ASSLAGQGGSNQPQH
TRBJ2-5,TRBV5-1,-,ASSTESLATQY
TRBJ1-2,TRBV15,-,ATSRPTGDGYT
TRBJ2-1,TRBV5-6,-,ASSSGGLYNEQF
TRBJ2-2,TRBV29-1,-,SVADRVYTGELF
TRBJ2-2,TRBV28,-,ASSSGRANTGELF
TRBJ2-7,TRBV5-6,-,ASSLARGRYEQY
TRBJ2-3,TRBV20-1,many,SARAGGPEY
TRBJ2-7,TRBV27,many,ASRPDSTPYEQY
TRBJ2-2,TRBV5-1,-,ASSLGTGGPNTGELF
TRBJ2-1,TRBV18,once,ASSPRGSEQF
TRBJ2-7,TRBV15,-,ATSRDQARSYEQY
TRBJ2-2,TRBV5-1,few,ASSLSISGELF
TRBJ2-3,TRBV7-2,many,ASSLWGGRGTGDTQY
TRBJ2-3,TRBV28,few,ASSPRTVDTQY
TRBJ2-1,TRBV14,many,ASSTPGTEVF
TRBJ2-7,TRBV20-1,many,SAAGTGVLGEQY
TRBJ2-7,TRBV5-4,many,ASSFPGPYEQY
TRBJ1-5,TRBV10-3,-,AISEGQGGQPQH
TRBJ1-5,TRBV6-1,-,ASSGSQGDQPQH
TRBJ2-2,TRBV9,few,ASSVNRDGNTGELF
TRBJ2-5,TRBV28,many,ASGLAGSQYQETQY
TRBJ2-7,TRBV5-1,-,ASRGTADHEQY
TRBJ2-7,TRBV6-1,-,ASTPAGAAYEQY
TRBJ1-5,TRBV28,many,ASSDRGNQPQH